The sequence of this T cell receptor (beta chain) was determined in a study of identical twins. Unique molecular identifiers were present on the cDNA, which also gained a universal primer site by template switching. TCRdb ran MiXCR on the 5' RACE reads and lists one entry per CDR3 protein. This table holds about 480,000 distinct CDR3 sequences, approximately 14% found once. Notes on the study in general: The study found excess low generation probability among twin-shared out-of-frame alpha sequences. There is a chance that invariant MAIT and iNKT cells partially muddied zero-insertion analyses. Modeled out-of-frame TCR alpha sharing in monozygotic twins fell below observed levels.

Details on this clonotype: Its antigen is not known.

V was clipped by 6 bases and J by 0 bases, with 11 bases between them. The CDR3 consists of 14 residues. Germline CDR1 KGHDR, CDR2 SFDVKD. The same sample was also studied in work on yellow fever vaccine responses in identical twins.

The gene calls are TRBV24-1 and TRBJ2-7; D unresolved. Material for sequencing was CD4+ T cells sorted from blood. The sequence derives from a woman aged 18-29 years in good health. The CDR3 here is CATSSVGPSYEQYF. CDR3 in DNA: TGTGCCACCAGTTCAGTAGGTCCCTCCTACGAGCAGTACTTC.